This entry is about one T cell receptor (beta chain). V lost 6 bases and J 3 bases, leaving 8 bases between the germline ends. From germline, CDR1 is MDHEN and CDR2 SYDVKM. The CDR3 extends over 12 amino acids. Using immunoSEQ multiplex PCR, the repertoire was profiled, and TCRdb retains in-frame clones only, with some absent. Among 200,000 to 250,000 clones listed, less than 85% were seen once. The data were obtained in a study of blood T cell repertoires in COVID-19. At the level of the study: Specimens from acute and convalescent COVID-19 originated in the United States, Italy and Spain.

Cohorts were determined from participant-reported clinical history. The chain has TRBV28 and TRBJ1-1; D not certain. The material sequenced was PBMCs or T cells enriched from blood (not recorded which). The TCR comes from a man between 60 and 75 years old who had recovered from COVID-19. The CDR3 region has the DNA TGTGCCAGCAGCCATCGGGACACTGAAGCTTTCTTT. Translated: CASSHRDTEAFF.